These T cell receptor beta chains were read from a single sample in a study of shared clonotypes between healthy human individuals. The data were produced by immunoSEQ multiplex PCR, yet TCRdb's version contains in-frame clones alone and is incomplete. The data show roughly 530,000 clones, roughly 95% seen once. The source material was naive CD4+ T cells sorted from blood. The receptors shown here come from a woman aged 25-40 years in good health. Both conserved end residues are part of each CDR3. The order of the fields is V gene, J gene, D gene, CDR3 protein. The D gene is left open where the match is weak.

v_call: TRBV10-3
j_call: TRBJ2-1
d_call: .
cdr3_aa: CAISPLAKSSYNEQFF

v_call: TRBV11-2
j_call: TRBJ1-5
d_call: TRBD1
cdr3_aa: CASSSGQGGQPQHF

v_call: TRBV11-2
j_call: TRBJ1-3
d_call: TRBD1
cdr3_aa: CASSSGGGYSGNTIYF

v_call: TRBV9
j_call: TRBJ2-7
d_call: .
cdr3_aa: CASSVEHLEQYF

v_call: TRBV27
j_call: TRBJ1-1
d_call: TRBD1
cdr3_aa: CASSTWTGRPEAFF

v_call: TRBV6-1
j_call: TRBJ2-3
d_call: .
cdr3_aa: CASSETPHSGIGTQYF

v_call: TRBV11-2
j_call: TRBJ1-1
d_call: .
cdr3_aa: CASSSPWGGKSEAFF

v_call: TRBV2
j_call: TRBJ1-1
d_call: .
cdr3_aa: CASRTGQVNTEAFF

v_call: TRBV9
j_call: TRBJ2-7
d_call: .
cdr3_aa: CASSVTGEGYEQYF

v_call: TRBV5-6
j_call: TRBJ1-3
d_call: .
cdr3_aa: CASSSPGAEAGNTIYF

v_call: TRBV29-1
j_call: TRBJ2-7
d_call: .
cdr3_aa: CSVETPRPPYEQYF

v_call: TRBV10-1
j_call: TRBJ2-2
d_call: TRBD2
cdr3_aa: CASSAPLAGGDTGELFF

v_call: TRBV21-1
j_call: TRBJ2-2
d_call: .
cdr3_aa: CASSPPRRTGELFF

v_call: TRBV10-3
j_call: TRBJ2-1
d_call: .
cdr3_aa: CAIRTDRGNEQFF

v_call: TRBV28
j_call: TRBJ1-2
d_call: .
cdr3_aa: CASLDIPYGYTF

v_call: TRBV14
j_call: TRBJ1-1
d_call: .
cdr3_aa: CASSQWTGTRFGAFF

v_call: TRBV6-1
j_call: TRBJ1-1
d_call: TRBD1
cdr3_aa: CASSARGQDTEAFF

v_call: TRBV11-2
j_call: TRBJ2-1
d_call: .
cdr3_aa: CASSLIPGPTGEQFF

v_call: TRBV30
j_call: TRBJ1-1
d_call: .
cdr3_aa: CAWSRGRRTEAFF

v_call: TRBV19
j_call: TRBJ1-3
d_call: .
cdr3_aa: CASSIRARSPGNTIYF

v_call: TRBV5-8
j_call: TRBJ2-2
d_call: TRBD2
cdr3_aa: CASSLASLAGVGELFF

v_call: TRBV5-1
j_call: TRBJ2-1
d_call: TRBD2
cdr3_aa: CASSTGTSGDSYNEQFF

v_call: TRBV5-1
j_call: TRBJ2-3
d_call: .
cdr3_aa: CASSPTSTDTQYF

v_call: TRBV4-1
j_call: TRBJ2-3
d_call: TRBD2
cdr3_aa: CASSQFQLGGDTQYF

v_call: TRBV11-2
j_call: TRBJ2-1
d_call: .
cdr3_aa: CASSPPGAYNEQFF

v_call: TRBV5-1
j_call: TRBJ2-3
d_call: .
cdr3_aa: CASSLEGRGDTDTQYF

v_call: TRBV6-5
j_call: TRBJ2-7
d_call: TRBD1
cdr3_aa: CASRSNRDSLYEQYF

v_call: TRBV2
j_call: TRBJ2-1
d_call: TRBD1
cdr3_aa: CASSETGEGDEQFF

v_call: TRBV10-3
j_call: TRBJ2-1
d_call: .
cdr3_aa: CAISELGKISEQFF

v_call: TRBV28
j_call: TRBJ1-5
d_call: TRBD1
cdr3_aa: CASSWGQGGIQPQHF

v_call: TRBV6-6
j_call: TRBJ2-1
d_call: .
cdr3_aa: CASSGLNEQFF

v_call: TRBV7-2
j_call: TRBJ1-1
d_call: .
cdr3_aa: CASSLVPEGNTEAFF

v_call: TRBV29-1
j_call: TRBJ1-2
d_call: .
cdr3_aa: CSVEGMSTNYGYTF

v_call: TRBV4-1
j_call: TRBJ2-7
d_call: .
cdr3_aa: CASSQDSAVGVGKTYEQYF

v_call: TRBV2
j_call: TRBJ1-1
d_call: .
cdr3_aa: CASSEGGTGAFF

v_call: TRBV11-3
j_call: TRBJ2-1
d_call: .
cdr3_aa: CASSLGRGSYNEQFF

v_call: TRBV4-1
j_call: TRBJ1-6
d_call: TRBD1
cdr3_aa: CASSQGGGGSSYNSPLHF

v_call: TRBV28
j_call: TRBJ1-4
d_call: TRBD1
cdr3_aa: CASAYRGRTSLLEKLFF

v_call: TRBV27
j_call: TRBJ2-1
d_call: .
cdr3_aa: CASSHYQRSNEQFF

v_call: TRBV28
j_call: TRBJ1-1
d_call: .
cdr3_aa: CASRPREGRGSEAFF

v_call: TRBV5-1
j_call: TRBJ1-4
d_call: TRBD1
cdr3_aa: CASTGGTGGSEKLFF

v_call: TRBV7-2
j_call: TRBJ2-5
d_call: .
cdr3_aa: CASSHSTVRRETQYF

v_call: TRBV7-8
j_call: TRBJ1-5
d_call: .
cdr3_aa: CASSLGGSTVLGNQPQHF

v_call: TRBV7-9
j_call: TRBJ2-7
d_call: TRBD2
cdr3_aa: CASSLLGLAGDNGYEQYF

v_call: TRBV28
j_call: TRBJ1-2
d_call: TRBD1
cdr3_aa: CASSAEDRGWGYTF

v_call: TRBV19
j_call: TRBJ2-3
d_call: TRBD2
cdr3_aa: CASSMVGRAFTDTQYF

v_call: TRBV6-6
j_call: TRBJ2-7
d_call: .
cdr3_aa: CASSVRDKSYEQYF

v_call: TRBV28
j_call: TRBJ1-5
d_call: .
cdr3_aa: CASSFSGGMDQPQHF

v_call: TRBV28
j_call: TRBJ2-1
d_call: TRBD2
cdr3_aa: CASSPSPREGGEQFF

v_call: TRBV18
j_call: TRBJ2-2
d_call: .
cdr3_aa: CASSPSEGTTGELFF

v_call: TRBV5-1
j_call: TRBJ2-4
d_call: TRBD1
cdr3_aa: CASRGQGDLAKNIQYF

v_call: TRBV5-1
j_call: TRBJ2-1
d_call: TRBD1
cdr3_aa: CASSLGTGVAEQFF

v_call: TRBV5-8
j_call: TRBJ1-4
d_call: TRBD1
cdr3_aa: CASSLNRGRIPNEKLFF

v_call: TRBV11-2
j_call: TRBJ2-1
d_call: TRBD1
cdr3_aa: CASSTDRGDEQFF